This TCR beta chain was captured by sequencing in a study of blood T cell repertoires in COVID-19. Across the whole study: PBMCs, B-cell-depleted T cells, or T cells were the source of the cDNA or gDNA that made up the material.

As handled by the study authors: Amplification with reference gene primers provided the estimates of nucleated cell counts. Repertoires were generated with immunoSEQ multiplex PCR, while TCRdb's copy carries only in-frame clones and drops some. Clonal size and the V and J genes are those of that table, whereas D and trimming came from the DNA. This table has some 100,000 clones, 70% to 90% appearing once. J was trimmed by 8 bases and V by 1 base; bases with no gene match: 5. The germline V gene has CDR1 SGHAT and CDR2 FQNNGV. The CDR3 runs 15 residues. The sequence was obtained from a human donor in a cohort sampled during active COVID-19. Sequenced material: peripheral blood. The chain carries TRBV11-2 and TRBJ1-6; 7 bases map to TRBD1. The CDR3 loop reads CASSLGQGVDSPLHF. As DNA, the CDR3 is TGTGCCAGCAGCTTAGGGCAGGGGGTTGATTCACCCCTCCACTTT.